In this sample, the clone carrying this T cell receptor beta chain turned up many times. Its target is not known. This sample was taken from a study of response to subunit inactivated influenza vaccine. Study-level findings and limits: Every seasonal influenza vaccination brings in few new T cells, the authors suggested.

One entry per CDR3 protein results from TCRdb running MiXCR on the RT-PCR reads. Here the sample spans around 520,000 distinct CDR3 sequences, about 12% being singletons. V shed 2 bases and J shed 4 bases, with 6 bases lying between them. Germline V gives CDR1 SGHTA, CDR2 FQGNSA. The CDR3 length is 14 residues. The sequence derives from a man aged 45-60 years who received an inactivated influenza vaccine. Material: PBMCs from blood, obtained on the day of vaccination. The chain carries TRBV7-2 and TRBJ2-6; D is undetermined. The CDR3 sequence: CASSLSLGANVLTF. The CDR3 DNA reads as TGTGCCAGCAGCTTATCTCTGGGGGCCAACGTCCTGACTTTC.